The clone carrying this TCR beta chain has a handful of counts. Its specificity is not known. Exclusions: uncontrolled infection, other autoimmune disease, pregnancy, lactation. The study based diagnoses on clinical symptoms, serum thyroxine and TRAb, thyroid ultrasound and orbital computed tomography. Authors of the study amplified TCR beta CDR3 regions from RNA transcripts. The TCR CDR3 was amplified in a first-round RT-PCR using the HTBI primer set. TCRdb called the multiplex PCR reads again in MiXCR, with one record for every CDR3 protein. Of about 570,000 distinct CDR3 sequences in the sample, just over 45% are singletons; the top ten hold around 20%. The V gene end was trimmed by 1 base and the J gene end by 8 bases; junction bases not matched to a gene: 2. Germline lookup yields CDR1 SNHLY and CDR2 FYNNEI. This CDR3 region has 15 residues. This record comes from a study of T cells in Graves' hyperthyroidism and ophthalmopathy.

Study-level findings and limits: Appearing also in blood were most of the thyroid clonotypes expanded above 0.001. A model of 13 V-J pairs discriminated ophthalmopathy from stable hyperthyroidism.

V and J are TRBV2 and TRBJ2-1; 13 nucleotides align to TRBD2. The sequence was collected from an adult woman with Graves' disease, either hyperthyroidism or ophthalmopathy (not recorded which). Sequenced: peripheral blood or thyroid tissue (not recorded which). The CDR3 loop reads CASSEGTSGSDEQFF. The CDR3 nucleotides are TGTGCCAGCAGTGAAGGGACTAGCGGGAGTGATGAGCAGTTCTTC.